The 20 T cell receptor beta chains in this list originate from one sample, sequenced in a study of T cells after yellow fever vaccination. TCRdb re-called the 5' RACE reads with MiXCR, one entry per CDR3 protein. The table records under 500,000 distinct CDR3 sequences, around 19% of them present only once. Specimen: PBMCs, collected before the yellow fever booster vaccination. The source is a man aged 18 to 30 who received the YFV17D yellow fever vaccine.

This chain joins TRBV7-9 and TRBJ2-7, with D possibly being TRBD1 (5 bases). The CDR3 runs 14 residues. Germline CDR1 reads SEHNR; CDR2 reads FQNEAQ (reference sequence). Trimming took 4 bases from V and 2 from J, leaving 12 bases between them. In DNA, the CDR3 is TGTGCCAGCAGCTCCTCGGCAGGGCCCTACGAGCAGTACGTC. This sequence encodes CASSSSAGPYEQYV.

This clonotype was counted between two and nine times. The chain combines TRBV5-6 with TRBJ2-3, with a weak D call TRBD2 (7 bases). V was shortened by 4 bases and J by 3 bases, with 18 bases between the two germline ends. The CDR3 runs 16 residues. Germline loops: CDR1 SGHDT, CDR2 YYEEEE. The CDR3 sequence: CASSHQFGGATDTQYF. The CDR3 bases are TGTGCCAGCAGCCACCAGTTTGGGGGGGCTACAGATACGCAGTATTTT.

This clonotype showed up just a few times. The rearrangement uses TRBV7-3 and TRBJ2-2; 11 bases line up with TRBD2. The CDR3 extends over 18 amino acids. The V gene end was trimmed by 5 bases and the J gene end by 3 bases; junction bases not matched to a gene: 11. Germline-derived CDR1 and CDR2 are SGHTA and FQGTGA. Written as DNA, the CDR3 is TGTGCCAGCAGCCCCAGGGCTAGCGGGGGGACCTACACCGGGGAGCTGTTTTTT. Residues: CASSPRASGGTYTGELFF.

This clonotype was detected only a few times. The CDR3 nucleotides are TGTGCCAGCAGCTTAGGAAGGGCAACTAATGAAAAACTGTTTTTT. It encodes CASSLGRATNEKLFF. V gene TRBV7-2 combines with J gene TRBJ1-4; no firm D call. V was shortened by 1 base and J by 0 bases, with 6 bases between the two germline ends. CDR1 SGHTA and CDR2 FQGNSA come from the germline V gene. The CDR3 consists of 15 residues. The complete variable domain, with remaining parts taken from reference TRBV7-2 and TRBJ1-4, reads GAGVSQSPSNKVTEKGKDVELRCDPISGHTALYWYRQSLGQGLEFLIYFQGNSAPDKSGLPSDRFSAERTGGSVSTLTIQRTQQEDSAVYLCASSLGRATNEKLFFGSGTQLSVL.

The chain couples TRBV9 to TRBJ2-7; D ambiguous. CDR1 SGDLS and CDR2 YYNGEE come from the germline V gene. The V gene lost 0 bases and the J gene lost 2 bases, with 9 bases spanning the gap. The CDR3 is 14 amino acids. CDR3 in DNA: TGTGCCAGCAGCGTAGGCCCAGGCCCCTACGAGCAGTACGTC. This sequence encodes CASSVGPGPYEQYV.

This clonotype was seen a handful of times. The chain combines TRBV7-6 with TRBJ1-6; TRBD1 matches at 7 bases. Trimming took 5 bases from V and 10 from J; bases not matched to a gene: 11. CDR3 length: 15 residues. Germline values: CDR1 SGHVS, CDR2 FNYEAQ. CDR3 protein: CASSLQGRFGSPLHF. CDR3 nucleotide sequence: TGTGCCAGCAGCCTACAGGGGAGGTTTGGATCACCCCTCCACTTT.

The CDR3: CASTYESTDTQYF. The CDR3 DNA reads as TGCGCCAGCACGTACGAAAGCACAGATACGCAGTATTTT. This sequence joins TRBV5-1 and TRBJ2-3; the D is unclear. Looked up from germline, CDR1 is SGHRS and CDR2 is YFSETQ. V was clipped by 6 bases and J by 0 bases, with 8 bases between them. The length of the CDR3 is 13 residues.

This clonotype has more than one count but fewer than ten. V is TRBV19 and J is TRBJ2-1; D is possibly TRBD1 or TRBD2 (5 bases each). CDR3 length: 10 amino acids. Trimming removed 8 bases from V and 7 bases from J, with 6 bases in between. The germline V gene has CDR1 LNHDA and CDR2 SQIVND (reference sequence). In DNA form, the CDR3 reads TGTGCCAGTTGGGGGAATGAGCAGTTCTTC. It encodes CASWGNEQFF.

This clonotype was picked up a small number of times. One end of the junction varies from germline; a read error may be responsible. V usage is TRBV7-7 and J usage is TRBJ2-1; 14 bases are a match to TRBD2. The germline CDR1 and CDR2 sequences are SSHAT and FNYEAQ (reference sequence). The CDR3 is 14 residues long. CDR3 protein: CASSARTSGGSKFF. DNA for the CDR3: TGTGCTAGCAGCGCTCGGACTAGCGGGGGGAGTAAATTCTTC.

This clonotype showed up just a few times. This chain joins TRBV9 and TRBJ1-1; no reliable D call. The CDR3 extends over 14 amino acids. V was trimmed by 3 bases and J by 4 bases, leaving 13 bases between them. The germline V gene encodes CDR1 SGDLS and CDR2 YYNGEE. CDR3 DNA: TGTGCCAGCAGCGGCCCCCAGGCTCTCACTGAAGCTTTCTTT. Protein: CASSGPQALTEAFF.

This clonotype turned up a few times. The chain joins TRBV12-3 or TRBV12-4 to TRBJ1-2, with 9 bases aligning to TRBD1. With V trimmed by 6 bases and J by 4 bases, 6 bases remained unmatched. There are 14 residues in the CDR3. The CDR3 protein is CASRATDRGYGYTF. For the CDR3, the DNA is TGTGCCAGCAGGGCTACGGACAGGGGCTATGGCTACACCTTC.

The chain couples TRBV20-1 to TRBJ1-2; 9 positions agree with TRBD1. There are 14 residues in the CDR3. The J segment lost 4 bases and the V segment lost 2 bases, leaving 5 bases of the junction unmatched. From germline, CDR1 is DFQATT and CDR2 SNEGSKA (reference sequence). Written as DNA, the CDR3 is TGCAGTGCTAGAAAGGGACAGGGATTCTATGGCTACACCTTC. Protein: CSARKGQGFYGYTF.

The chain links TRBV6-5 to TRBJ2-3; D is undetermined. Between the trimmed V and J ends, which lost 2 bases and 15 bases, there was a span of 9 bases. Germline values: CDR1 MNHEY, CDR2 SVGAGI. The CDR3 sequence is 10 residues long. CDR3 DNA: TGTGCCAGCAGTTACAGGTACCGATATTTT. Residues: CASSYRYRYF.

CDR3 DNA sequence: TGTGCCAGCAGTTTTGGACCGGCGAGCACTGAAGCTTTCTTT. This sequence encodes CASSFGPASTEAFF. This chain connects TRBV27 to TRBJ1-1; D gene uncertain. Trimming left V 3 bases short and J 4 bases short, with 12 bases between. This CDR3 has 14 amino acids. Germline V CDR1 and CDR2: MNHEY, SMNVEV (reference sequence).

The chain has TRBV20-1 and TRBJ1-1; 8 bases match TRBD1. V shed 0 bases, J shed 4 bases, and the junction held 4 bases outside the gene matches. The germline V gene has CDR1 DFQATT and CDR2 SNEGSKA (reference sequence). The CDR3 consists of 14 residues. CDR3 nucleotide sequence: TGCAGTGCTAGAGAGCCAACAGGGGGCACTGAAGCTTTCTTT. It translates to CSAREPTGGTEAFF.

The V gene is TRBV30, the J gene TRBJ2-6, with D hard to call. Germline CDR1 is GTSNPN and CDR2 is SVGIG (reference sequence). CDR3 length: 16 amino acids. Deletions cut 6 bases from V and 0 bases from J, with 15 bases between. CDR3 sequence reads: CACRLAPFSGANVLTF. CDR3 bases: TGTGCCTGCCGACTGGCCCCTTTCTCTGGGGCCAACGTCCTGACTTTC.

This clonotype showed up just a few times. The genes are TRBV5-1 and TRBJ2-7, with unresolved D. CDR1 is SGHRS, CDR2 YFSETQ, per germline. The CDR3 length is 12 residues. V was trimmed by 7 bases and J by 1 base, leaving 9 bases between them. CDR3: CASADGSYEQYF. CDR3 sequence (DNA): TGCGCCAGCGCGGACGGGTCCTACGAGCAGTACTTC.

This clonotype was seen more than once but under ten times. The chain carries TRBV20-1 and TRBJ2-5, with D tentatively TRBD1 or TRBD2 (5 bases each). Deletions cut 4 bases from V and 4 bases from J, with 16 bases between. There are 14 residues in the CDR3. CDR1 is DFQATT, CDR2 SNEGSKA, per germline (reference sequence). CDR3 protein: CSAIDRGVPETQYF. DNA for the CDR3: TGCAGTGCTATTGATCGGGGCGTTCCAGAGACCCAGTACTTC.

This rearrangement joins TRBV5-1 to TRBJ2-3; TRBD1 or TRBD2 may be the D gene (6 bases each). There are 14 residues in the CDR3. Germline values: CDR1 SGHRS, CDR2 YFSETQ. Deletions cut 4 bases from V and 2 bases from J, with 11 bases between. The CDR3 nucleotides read TGCGCCAGCAGCAGGGGGGACTCCACAGATACGCAGTATTTT. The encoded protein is CASSRGDSTDTQYF.

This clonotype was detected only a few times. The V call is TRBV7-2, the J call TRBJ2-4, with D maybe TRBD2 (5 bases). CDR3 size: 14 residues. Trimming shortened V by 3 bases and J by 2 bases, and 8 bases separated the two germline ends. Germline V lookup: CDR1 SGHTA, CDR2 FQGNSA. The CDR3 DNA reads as TGTGCCAGCAGCTTGAGGGTGACCAAAAACATTCAGTACTTC. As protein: CASSLRVTKNIQYF.